The T cell receptor beta chain described here comes from a study of low-dose radiotherapy and immunotherapy resistance in tumors (dated by TCRdb to between 2022 and 2023). Notes on the research overall: In Cohort 1, 0.5 Gy per fraction was delivered every 2 weeks, and a total PTV dose of 6.5 Gy was prescribed. Nivolumab and ipilimumab were both given intravenously, with nivolumab at a 240 mg flat dose every two weeks and ipilimumab at 1 mg/kg every six weeks. Randomization of trial participants into treatment groups was not performed. Every two weeks, patients got intravenous cyclophosphamide at 200 mg/m2, given one day ahead of each radiation and immunotherapy administration. For Cohort 2, the dose was 1 Gy per fraction given every two weeks, adding up to 13 Gy in total across 26 weeks. Eight patients were included in the translational analysis: three from the first dose cohort and the first five from the second dose cohort. Patients took aspirin 300 mg orally once daily for four cycles, starting on cycle 1 day 1.

The meaning of the sample's time point label: after trial treatment. This specimen's treatment or condition label, interpreted: LDRT plus nivolumab, ipilimumab, low-dose cyclophosphamide and aspirin (RACIN trial). The donors took part in RACIN, a single-arm, phase I, dose-escalation trial that combined nivolumab, ipilimumab, aspirin, low-dose cyclophosphamide and low-dose radiotherapy. Eligible patients had advanced, TIL-negative solid tumors. The CDR3 holds 13 amino acids from the cysteine to the phenylalanine. Only CDR3 DNA remains: 39 bases, in frame from the first base. Based on the germline V gene (reference sequence), the CDR1 and CDR2 sequences are SGHAT and FQDESV. As to this clonotype: What antigen it recognizes has not been identified. This likely reflects a read error, since a far larger clone is one base away.

Sequencing was carried out with an Illumina HiSeq 2500. First-strand cDNA was synthesized with Superscript III and a set of TRAV- and TRBV-specific primers, covering both TCRalpha and TCRbeta chains. TCRs were amplified with Phusion for around 21 PCR cycles, with a constant-region primer paired with the adapter attached to the V primers. The MessageAmp II aRNA Amplification Kit was used to amplify the isolated mRNA, with in vitro transcription run for approximately 15 hours at 37 degrees C. The Dynabeads mRNA DIRECT Purification Kit was used to isolate mRNA for TCR sequencing. A second roughly 27-cycle Phusion PCR added indexed Illumina adapters, and products were purified with AMPure XP beads. The paper's data handling went like this. Using custom Perl scripts, TCR sequences that encoded the same protein were pooled, out-of-frame sequences were dropped, and the abundance of each clonotype was calculated. Any TCR sequence supported by only a single read was excluded from analysis. Shannon entropy, Gini index, clonality, richness, and the frequency of TCRs shared between repertoires were included as repertoire metrics. The public reads were reprocessed in TCRdb via fastp at Q25 and MiXCR, keeping in-frame beta chains. Each CDR3 protein appears once, grouped with its most common genes and DNA. These V and J calls derive from TCRdb rather than the authors' analysis. This sample has approximately 100,000 distinct CDR3 sequences in its table, and under 25% of those were observed once. The top ten hold 4.1% of the sample.

The sequence links TRBV11-1 to TRBJ2-3, and the D gene may be TRBD2, 5 bases matching. This receptor was identified in a male donor with prostate cancer. Sequencing was performed on PBMCs, taken after low-dose radiotherapy plus immunotherapy. The bases are TGTGCCAGCAGCCCCACGAGGGCCGGGGAGCAGTTTTTT. Translation gives CASSPTRAGEQFF.